Presented here are 22 T cell receptor beta chains from one specimen sequenced in a study of blood T cells in healthy people across ages. A J-beta primer mix and a sample-barcoded 5' primer were used in a second PCR of about 7 to 12 cycles. TCRdb redid the calling of the 5' RACE reads with MiXCR, one entry per CDR3 protein. The sample includes 540,000 or so distinct CDR3 sequences, less than 25% of them seen just once. The sample also formed part of further work on T cells of mothers and their children.

The source material was blood. These receptors all stem from a boy aged 5-17 years in good health.

The rearrangement uses TRBV7-2 and TRBJ2-5; a possible D gene is TRBD2 (6 bases). The germline V gene encodes CDR1 SGHTA and CDR2 FQGNSA. Trimming took off 1 base at V and 1 base at J, with 16 bases between the two ends. This CDR3 has 17 amino acids. The CDR3 here is CASSLVGASVFQETQYF. In nucleotides, the CDR3 is TGTGCCAGCAGCTTAGTTGGGGCTAGCGTATTCCAAGAGACCCAGTACTTC. The variable domain in full, with the rest retrieved from reference TRBV7-2 and TRBJ2-5, is GAGVSQSPSNKVTEKGKDVELRCDPISGHTALYWYRQSLGQGLEFLIYFQGNSAPDKSGLPSDRFSAERTGGSVSTLTIQRTQQEDSAVYLCASSLVGASVFQETQYFGPGTRLLVL.

This clonotype was observed a handful of times. The J gene is TRBJ2-7, the V gene TRBV4-1, with 8 bases lining up with TRBD1. With V trimmed by 3 bases and J by 4 bases, 8 bases remained unmatched. CDR1 is MGHRA, CDR2 YSYEKL, per germline. This CDR3 comprises 15 residues. The CDR3: CASSHGQGEGYEQYF. The CDR3 bases are TGCGCCAGCAGCCATGGACAGGGTGAGGGATACGAGCAGTACTTC.

The chain is built from TRBV30 and TRBJ2-7; no definite D call. CDR3 length equals 12 residues. CDR1 is GTSNPN, CDR2 SVGIG, per germline (reference sequence). V lost 1 base and J 7 bases, leaving 11 bases between the germline ends. The CDR3, as DNA: TGTGCCTGGAGTGAGTCGGGCGGTGAGCAGTACTTC. This sequence encodes CAWSESGGEQYF.

The CDR3 protein is CSASGSGGFTDTQYF. In nucleotides, the CDR3 is TGCAGTGCTAGTGGTAGCGGGGGTTTCACAGATACGCAGTATTTT. The J gene is TRBJ2-3, the V gene TRBV20-1, with 9 bases identical to TRBD2. Germline V gives CDR1 DFQATT, CDR2 SNEGSKA (reference sequence). The V and J ends lost 3 bases and 2 bases, in that order; junction bases with no gene match: 6. The CDR3 length is 15 residues.

This clonotype is a singleton in its sample. The chain combines TRBV29-1 with TRBJ2-5; D may correspond to TRBD1 or TRBD2 (6 bases each). The J call may be faulty, since TRBJ2-7 better matches the DNA end. Germline CDR1 reads SQVTM; CDR2 reads ANQGSEA. The length of the CDR3 is 12 residues. The CDR3, as DNA: TGCAGCGTTGCGGGGGCTATCCACGAGCAGTACTTC. It specifies CSVAGAIHEQYF.

The rearrangement uses TRBV28 and TRBJ1-6; 9 bases map to TRBD1. Losses at the gene ends were 6 bases for V and 7 bases for J; bases not matched to a gene: 7. The CDR3 loop spans 15 amino acids. Germline V lookup: CDR1 MDHEN, CDR2 SYDVKM. CDR3 region: CASRVTGTGNSPLHF. In DNA, the CDR3 is TGTGCCAGCAGGGTGACCGGGACAGGGAATTCACCCCTCCACTTT.

The V call is TRBV24-1, the J call TRBJ2-2; 9 nucleotides align to TRBD1. The CDR3 spans 16 residues. The germline V gene encodes CDR1 KGHDR and CDR2 SFDVKD. The trim removed 4 bases at V and 2 bases at J, leaving 4 bases unmatched. The CDR3 coding sequence is TGTGCCACCAGTGAATGGACAGGGGTTAACACCGGGGAGCTGTTTTTT. Translating gives CATSEWTGVNTGELFF.

This chain links TRBV6-5 with TRBJ1-4; D gene unclear. V was clipped by 0 bases and J by 5 bases, with 10 bases between them. The CDR3 consists of 15 residues. The germline V gene has CDR1 MNHEY and CDR2 SVGAGI. The CDR3, as DNA: TGTGCCAGCAGTTACTCAGGACGGGAGAATGAAAAACTGTTTTTT. It is translated as CASSYSGRENEKLFF.

This rearrangement joins TRBV6-5 to TRBJ2-1; 9 nucleotides agree with TRBD1. The CDR3 length is 16 residues. The V segment lost 6 bases and the J segment 7 bases; nucleotides outside the gene matches: 13. In germline, CDR1 is MNHEY, CDR2 SVGAGI. In DNA, the CDR3 is TGTGCCAGCAGAACCGTAAGAACCGGGACAGGGAATGAGCAGTTCTTC. It encodes CASRTVRTGTGNEQFF.

The rearrangement uses TRBV9 and TRBJ2-5; TRBD2 might be the D (5 bases). Germline loops: CDR1 SGDLS, CDR2 YYNGEE. The CDR3 spans 13 residues. The ends were cut back, 3 bases at V and 9 bases at J, with 15 bases in the middle. The CDR3 sequence: CASSGGPGDPQYF. The CDR3 region has the DNA TGTGCCAGCAGCGGAGGGCCCGGCGACCCCCAGTACTTC. Full variable domain (remainder filled in from reference TRBV9 and TRBJ2-5): DSGVTQTPKHLITATGQRVTLRCSPRSGDLSVYWYQQSLDQGLQFLIQYYNGEERAKGNILERFSAQQFPDLHSELNLSSLELGDSALYFCASSGGPGDPQYFGPGTRLLVL.

The chain couples TRBV7-8 to TRBJ1-1, with D perhaps TRBD1 (6 bases). The CDR3 spans 16 residues. The V end lost 7 bases, the J end lost 1 base, and 19 bases lay between the germline ends. CDR1 is SGHVS, CDR2 FQNEAQ, per germline. The CDR3 sequence is CASTRMIRGENTEAFF. CDR3 DNA: TGTGCCAGCACCCGGATGATTAGGGGGGAGAACACTGAAGCTTTCTTT.

The chain recombines TRBV7-6 with TRBJ1-3; D uncertain. Germline CDR1 SGHVS, CDR2 FNYEAQ. The CDR3 covers 15 residues. Between the trimmed V and J ends, which lost 4 bases and 0 bases, there was a span of 10 bases. DNA of the CDR3: TGTGCCAGCAGCTCCGACGGAAGCTCTGGAAACACCATATATTTT. It codes for CASSSDGSSGNTIYF.

This clonotype was detected a few times. The chain recombines TRBV19 with TRBJ1-2, with no clear D. The CDR3 extends over 13 amino acids. V lost 6 bases and J lost 7, with 15 bases in between. In germline, CDR1 is LNHDA, CDR2 SQIVND (reference sequence). This CDR3 is CASRFGETSGYTF. The CDR3 nucleotides read TGTGCCAGTAGGTTTGGGGAGACATCTGGCTACACCTTC.

The chain joins TRBV20-1 to TRBJ2-3; D tentatively fits TRBD1 or TRBD2 (5 bases each). The V gene lost 7 bases and the J gene lost 6 bases, with 14 bases spanning the gap. This CDR3 has 12 amino acids. Germline lookup yields CDR1 DFQATT and CDR2 SNEGSKA (reference sequence). CDR3 nucleotide sequence: TGCAGTGGTTCGGCAGAGGGGGATACGCAGTATTTT. Its translation is CSGSAEGDTQYF.

V gene TRBV7-6 combines with J gene TRBJ2-4, with D possibly TRBD1 on 6 matching bases. Per the germline V gene, CDR1 is SGHVS and CDR2 is FNYEAQ. The CDR3 extends over 14 amino acids. V was trimmed by 4 bases and J by 3 bases, leaving 10 bases between them. This CDR3 reads CASSSGEGKNIQYF. The CDR3 region has the DNA TGTGCCAGCAGCTCAGGGGAAGGCAAAAACATTCAGTACTTC. Full variable domain (rest looked up from reference TRBV7-6 and TRBJ2-4): GAGVSQSPRYKVTKRGQDVALRCDPISGHVSLYWYRQALGQGPEFLTYFNYEAQQDKSGLPNDRFSAERPEGSISTLTIQRTEQRDSAMYRCASSSGEGKNIQYFGAGTRLSVL.

This clonotype has a handful of counts. This rearrangement joins TRBV20-1 to TRBJ2-5, with no clear D. Between the trimmed V and J ends, which lost 6 bases and 3 bases, there was a span of 11 bases. This CDR3 has 12 amino acids. CDR1 is DFQATT, CDR2 SNEGSKA, per germline (reference sequence). The CDR3: CSAQTEEETQYF. For the CDR3, the DNA is TGCAGTGCCCAGACCGAAGAAGAGACCCAGTACTTC.

V is TRBV12-3 or TRBV12-4 and J is TRBJ1-4, with D maybe TRBD1 (5 bases). The CDR3 has 14 amino acids. V lost 6 bases and J lost 11, with 19 bases in between. CDR3 bases: TGTGCCAGCAGCCTATGGTATGACGAGGGGAAACTGTTTTTT. It codes for CASSLWYDEGKLFF.

This clonotype occurred once. The chain is built from TRBV24-1 and TRBJ2-1, with TRBD1 matching 9 bases. This CDR3 is 18 amino acids long. Trimming took 1 base from V and 7 from J; bases not matched to a gene: 13. Germline V gives CDR1 KGHDR, CDR2 SFDVKD. This CDR3 is CATSDFSGQGGSVNEQFF. The DNA of the CDR3 is TGTGCCACCAGTGATTTCTCGGGACAGGGAGGGTCAGTGAATGAGCAGTTCTTC.

This clonotype appeared many times. V and J are TRBV6-1 and TRBJ2-2, with D possibly TRBD2 on 5 matching bases. The length of the CDR3 is 15 residues. The germline V and J ends were trimmed by 5 bases and 6 bases, with 16 bases remaining between them. CDR1 is MNHNS and CDR2 is SASEGT in the germline V gene. This CDR3 reads CASSTDLQTPGELFF. The CDR3 DNA is TGTGCCAGCAGTACGGACTTACAAACACCCGGGGAGCTGTTTTTT.

This clonotype was detected only a few times. J is TRBJ2-1 and V is TRBV29-1; perhaps TRBD2 as D (5 bases). This CDR3 region has 13 residues. V dropped 2 bases and J dropped 4 bases, with 9 bases sitting between them. Germline V lookup: CDR1 SQVTM, CDR2 ANQGSEA. The CDR3 here is CSVELGEYNEQFF. DNA for the CDR3: TGCAGCGTTGAACTCGGGGAATACAATGAGCAGTTCTTC.

As to this clonotype: An end of the junction does not agree with germline; a read error may underlie this. V gene TRBV12-3 or TRBV12-4 combines with J gene TRBJ2-5; weak D call: TRBD1 (7 bases). The J call may not be correct, given that the DNA end is closer to TRBJ2-7. The CDR3 runs to 12 residues. CDR3 protein: CAGRGDGFEQYF. The DNA of the CDR3 is TGTGCCGGCAGGGGGGACGGTTTCGAGCAGTACTTC.

The chain carries TRBV28 and TRBJ2-1; TRBD2 aligns across 9 bases. This CDR3 has 13 residues. Germline lookup yields CDR1 MDHEN and CDR2 SYDVKM. CDR3 sequence: CGSLAGNYNEQFF. CDR3 nucleotides: TGTGGCTCACTAGCGGGTAATTACAATGAGCAGTTCTTC.